This T cell receptor beta chain was retrieved from a study of cytomegalovirus exposure and HLA in healthy donors. Study-wide context: Counted in an early data release were about 85 million unique TCRs from HLA-typed donors.

The V gene's germline CDR1 is SGHDN and CDR2 FVKESK. The junction had 12 bases not matched to a gene; V was cut back by 0 bases and J by 1 base. The CDR3 consists of 19 residues. This PCR relied on a set of 60 Vbeta primers and 13 Jbeta primers. The assay was immunoSEQ multiplex PCR, and TCRdb's table has in-frame clones only and misses some. This sample has just over 85,000 clones, with approximately 80% found just once. The chain has TRBV14 and TRBJ1-2, with 9 bases fitting TRBD1. This TCR was sampled from a man aged 35-49 years in good health and CMV-seronegative. The sequencing input was PBMCs. CDR3 sequence: CASSQEGTGTKGNNYGYTF. CDR3 in DNA: TGTGCCAGCAGCCAAGAGGGGACAGGGACCAAAGGAAATAACTATGGCTACACCTTC.